The 9 T cell receptor beta chains reported below all come from one sample, sequenced in a study of blood T cell repertoires in COVID-19. The data were produced by immunoSEQ multiplex PCR, yet TCRdb's version contains in-frame clones alone and is incomplete. The top ten clones hold less than 5% of a sample with about 260,000 clones, 88% of them seen once. The source material was peripheral blood. All receptors derive from a man aged 55-75 years who had recovered from COVID-19.

The V call is TRBV13, the J call TRBJ1-2; no definite D call. Germline lookup yields CDR1 PRHDT and CDR2 FYEKMQ (reference sequence). Trimming shortened V by 2 bases and J by 2 bases, and 9 bases separated the two germline ends. The CDR3 is 14 amino acids. This CDR3 reads CASSLNTGNYGYTF. The CDR3 nucleotides read TGTGCCAGCAGCTTAAACACGGGGAACTATGGCTACACCTTC.

V usage is TRBV9 and J usage is TRBJ1-3, with TRBD1 as a possible D gene (5 bases). This CDR3 has 15 residues. The V end lost 0 bases, the J end lost 2 bases, and 9 bases lay between the germline ends. Germline V gene sequence: CDR1 SGDLS, CDR2 YYNGEE. DNA of the CDR3: TGTGCCAGCAGCGTAGTCGGACAAGCTGGAAACACCATATATTTT. As protein: CASSVVGQAGNTIYF.

The chain couples TRBV9 to TRBJ2-7, with 8 bases identical to TRBD1. CDR3 length: 15 amino acids. Trimming cost V 0 bases and J 5 bases; bases outside gene matches: 7. CDR1 is SGDLS, CDR2 YYNGEE, per germline. This CDR3 reads CASSVERQGTNEQYF. The CDR3 DNA reads as TGTGCCAGCAGCGTAGAGAGACAGGGGACCAACGAGCAGTACTTC. The whole variable domain, remainder taken from reference TRBV9 and TRBJ2-7, is DSGVTQTPKHLITATGQRVTLRCSPRSGDLSVYWYQQSLDQGLQFLIQYYNGEERAKGNILERFSAQQFPDLHSELNLSSLELGDSALYFCASSVERQGTNEQYFGPGTRLTVT.

The chain combines TRBV19 with TRBJ2-7, with D tentatively TRBD1 (6 bases). CDR3 size: 15 residues. Per the germline V gene, CDR1 is LNHDA and CDR2 is SQIVND (reference sequence). V lost 6 bases, J lost 4 bases, and 19 bases lay in between. The CDR3 bases are TGTGCCAGTAGCCTAGTCGTGGCAGGGGTGTACGAGCAGTACTTC. Amino acid sequence: CASSLVVAGVYEQYF.

J is TRBJ1-5 and V is TRBV15; the D is unclear. V was clipped by 0 bases and J by 6 bases, with 12 bases between them. Germline values: CDR1 LNHNV, CDR2 YYDKDF (reference sequence). The CDR3 contains 15 residues. The CDR3 spells CATSREAGSAQPQHF. As DNA, the CDR3 is TGTGCCACCAGCAGAGAGGCGGGTTCGGCTCAGCCCCAGCATTTT. Looking up the rest from reference TRBV15 and TRBJ1-5 gives the full variable domain: DAMVIQNPRYQVTQFGKPVTLSCSQTLNHNVMYWYQQKSSQAPKLLFHYYDKDFNNEADTPDNFQSRRPNTSFCFLDIRSPGLGDTAMYLCATSREAGSAQPQHFGDGTRLSIL.

This clone was recorded a few times. The rearrangement joins TRBV10-3 to TRBJ1-1; D uncertain. Germline V gene data show CDR1 as ENHRY and CDR2 as SYGVKD. Between the trimmed V and J ends, which lost 3 bases and 1 base, there was a span of 12 bases. The CDR3 runs 15 residues. CDR3 sequence (DNA): TGTGCCATCAGTGACAACAGCCGACAGAACACTGAAGCTTTCTTT. Protein product: CAISDNSRQNTEAFF.

The chain joins TRBV24-1 to TRBJ1-5, with a weak D call TRBD1 (6 bases). This CDR3 contains 15 residues. The germline V gene has CDR1 KGHDR and CDR2 SFDVKD. Trimming stripped 3 bases from V and 6 bases from J, with 14 bases between. The CDR3 coding sequence is TGTGCCACCAGTGATCCCAGGGAAGGGGGTCAGCCCCAGCATTTT. Translating it yields CATSDPREGGQPQHF.

The rearrangement uses TRBV11-2 and TRBJ1-1; 7 bases align to TRBD1. Trimming at V came to 1 base and at J to 9 bases, leaving 8 bases not matched to a gene. Looked up from germline, CDR1 is SGHAT and CDR2 is FQNNGV. This CDR3 has 14 residues. In nucleotides, the CDR3 is TGTGCCAGCAGCTTAGTTAGGACGGGACAGCAAGCTTTCTTT. As protein: CASSLVRTGQQAFF.

The chain recombines TRBV18 with TRBJ1-3; D remains ambiguous. CDR1 and CDR2 (germline): KGHSH, LQKENI. V lost 3 bases and J 4 bases, leaving 7 bases between the germline ends. CDR3 length: 13 residues. This CDR3 reads CASSPQVGNTIYF. CDR3 DNA sequence: TGTGCCAGCTCACCCCAGGTGGGAAACACCATATATTTT.